This TCR beta chain was recovered during a study of control samples from healthy donors and cancer patients. The assay was immunoSEQ multiplex PCR, and TCRdb's table has in-frame clones only and misses some. The sample has about 140,000 clones; around 85% are singletons. The receptor comes from a woman under 40 in good health. Material: blood.

CDR3 protein: CASSVASQGTGGRDLGYTF. In DNA, the CDR3 is TGTGCCAGCAGCGTAGCGAGTCAGGGGACAGGGGGCAGGGATCTCGGCTACACCTTC. The chain links TRBV9 to TRBJ1-2; TRBD1 matches at 12 bases. The CDR3 is 19 residues long. The ends lost 0 bases at V and 8 bases at J; junction bases unmatched: 17. Germline-derived CDR1 and CDR2 are SGDLS and YYNGEE.